These T cell receptor beta chains were read from a single sample in a study of T-cell memory formation after mild COVID-19. TCRdb analysed the 5' RACE reads with MiXCR anew, one entry per CDR3 protein. This sample has hundreds of thousands of distinct CDR3 sequences, with around 8% found just once. The sequencing sample was made of PBMCs or a T cell subset sorted from them (not recorded which). The origin of the receptors is a man aged 18 to 30 who had mild COVID-19 (a few samples of this study predate the infection). Cell type and time point are not known. Both conserved end residues are part of each CDR3. Fields, in order: J gene, clone size, V gene, D gene, CDR3 protein, CDR3 DNA. A D gene is named only where the DNA matches it firmly. The size field is filled for only some rows; it gives once, few, many or a size class.

J gene: TRBJ1-1
clone size: NA
V gene: TRBV29-1
D gene: TRBD1
CDR3 protein: CSIPGGDTEAFF
CDR3 DNA: TGCAGCATCCCAGGGGGGGACACTGAAGCTTTCTTT

J gene: TRBJ1-1
clone size: few
V gene: TRBV4-1
D gene: NA
CDR3 protein: CASSQVGRRNTEAFF
CDR3 DNA: TGCGCCAGCAGCCAAGTCGGTCGTAGGAACACTGAAGCTTTCTTT

J gene: TRBJ1-5
clone size: few
V gene: TRBV5-1
D gene: NA
CDR3 protein: CASSLVPGSNQPQHF
CDR3 DNA: TGCGCCAGCAGCTTGGTACCCGGTAGCAATCAGCCCCAGCATTTT

J gene: TRBJ2-1
clone size: many
V gene: TRBV5-1
D gene: NA
CDR3 protein: CASTPRGTVGEQFF
CDR3 DNA: TGCGCCAGCACCCCCCGGGGGACGGTTGGGGAGCAGTTCTTC

J gene: TRBJ1-1
clone size: many
V gene: TRBV5-6
D gene: TRBD1
CDR3 protein: CASSLWTGEPFF
CDR3 DNA: TGTGCCAGCAGCCTATGGACAGGGGAGCCTTTCTTT

J gene: TRBJ1-6
clone size: NA
V gene: TRBV5-1
D gene: TRBD1
CDR3 protein: CASSLWTGGWNSPLHF
CDR3 DNA: TGCGCCAGCAGCTTGTGGACAGGGGGATGGAATTCACCCCTCCACTTT

J gene: TRBJ2-4
clone size: many
V gene: TRBV19
D gene: NA
CDR3 protein: CASSIQRYRTGENIQYF
CDR3 DNA: TGTGCCAGTAGTATTCAACGTTATCGGACGGGAGAAAACATTCAGTACTTC

J gene: TRBJ1-2
clone size: few
V gene: TRBV4-2
D gene: NA
CDR3 protein: CASSQVDGDGYTF
CDR3 DNA: TGTGCCAGCAGCCAAGTGGACGGGGATGGCTACACCTTC

J gene: TRBJ1-6
clone size: many
V gene: TRBV4-3
D gene: NA
CDR3 protein: CASSHGGNSPLHF
CDR3 DNA: TGCGCCAGCAGCCACGGGGGTAATTCACCCCTCCACTTT

J gene: TRBJ1-5
clone size: few
V gene: TRBV7-9
D gene: TRBD1
CDR3 protein: CASSSTGGSNQPQHF
CDR3 DNA: TGTGCCAGCAGCTCGACAGGGGGGAGTAATCAGCCCCAGCATTTT

J gene: TRBJ2-1
clone size: NA
V gene: TRBV28
D gene: TRBD1
CDR3 protein: CASRTLTRDREHEQFF
CDR3 DNA: TGTGCCAGCAGGACACTCACCCGGGACAGGGAACATGAGCAGTTCTTC

J gene: TRBJ2-5
clone size: few
V gene: TRBV7-7
D gene: NA
CDR3 protein: CASSWDAQGTQYF
CDR3 DNA: TGTGCCAGCAGCTGGGACGCCCAGGGGACCCAGTACTTC

J gene: TRBJ2-3
clone size: NA
V gene: TRBV12-3/TRBV12-4
D gene: NA
CDR3 protein: CASPSPDTQYF
CDR3 DNA: TGTGCCAGCCCTTCACCAGATACGCAGTATTTT

J gene: TRBJ1-1
clone size: NA
V gene: TRBV6-6
D gene: NA
CDR3 protein: CASSPSGQGAFF
CDR3 DNA: TGTGCCAGCAGTCCATCAGGGCAGGGAGCTTTCTTT

J gene: TRBJ1-2
clone size: few
V gene: TRBV27
D gene: TRBD1
CDR3 protein: CASSPRQGTLGGYTF
CDR3 DNA: TGTGCCAGCAGTCCAAGACAGGGTACGCTGGGTGGCTACACCTTC

J gene: TRBJ2-6
clone size: many
V gene: TRBV10-3
D gene: NA
CDR3 protein: CAIRGLTSGANVLTF
CDR3 DNA: TGTGCCATCAGGGGATTAACCTCTGGGGCCAACGTCCTGACTTTC

J gene: TRBJ2-3
clone size: few
V gene: TRBV2
D gene: TRBD2
CDR3 protein: CASSESRGGLLADTQYF
CDR3 DNA: TGTGCCAGCAGTGAGAGCCGGGGGGGGCTTCTAGCAGATACGCAGTATTTT

J gene: TRBJ2-2
clone size: few
V gene: TRBV12-3/TRBV12-4
D gene: NA
CDR3 protein: CASRSQGNTGELFF
CDR3 DNA: TGTGCCAGCAGATCACAGGGGAACACCGGGGAGCTGTTTTTT

J gene: TRBJ1-1
clone size: few
V gene: TRBV6-1
D gene: NA
CDR3 protein: CASSASNDIDAFF
CDR3 DNA: TGTGCCAGCAGTGCCTCAAACGACATTGATGCTTTCTTT

J gene: TRBJ2-5
clone size: few
V gene: TRBV12-3/TRBV12-4
D gene: NA
CDR3 protein: CASSTTAGLWETQYF
CDR3 DNA: TGTGCCAGCAGCACCACGGCGGGTCTTTGGGAGACCCAGTACTTC

J gene: TRBJ2-5
clone size: NA
V gene: TRBV28
D gene: NA
CDR3 protein: CASSYPQGGETQYF
CDR3 DNA: TGTGCCAGCAGTTACCCACAGGGGGGGGAGACCCAGTACTTC

J gene: TRBJ2-2
clone size: many
V gene: TRBV29-1
D gene: NA
CDR3 protein: CSVNRGLNTGELFF
CDR3 DNA: TGCAGCGTTAACAGGGGACTGAACACCGGGGAGCTGTTTTTT

J gene: TRBJ2-1
clone size: once
V gene: TRBV7-8
D gene: TRBD2
CDR3 protein: CASSLGADRLAGYNEQFF
CDR3 DNA: TGTGCCAGCAGCTTAGGCGCGGATCGGCTAGCGGGTTACAATGAGCAGTTCTTC

J gene: TRBJ2-2
clone size: NA
V gene: TRBV7-3
D gene: TRBD1
CDR3 protein: CASSFAGQGAGELFF
CDR3 DNA: TGTGCCAGCAGCTTTGCTGGGCAGGGGGCCGGGGAGCTGTTTTTT

J gene: TRBJ2-1
clone size: many
V gene: TRBV9
D gene: NA
CDR3 protein: CASSVPVGGEQFF
CDR3 DNA: TGTGCCAGCAGCGTCCCCGTGGGCGGTGAGCAGTTCTTC

J gene: TRBJ2-5
clone size: few
V gene: TRBV4-2
D gene: NA
CDR3 protein: CASSQGRELAQETQYF
CDR3 DNA: TGTGCCAGCAGCCAAGGCCGGGAGCTAGCCCAAGAGACCCAGTACTTC

J gene: TRBJ1-2
clone size: NA
V gene: TRBV24-1
D gene: NA
CDR3 protein: CATSDPGPNYGYTF
CDR3 DNA: TGTGCCACCAGTGATCCCGGGCCTAACTATGGCTACACCTTC

J gene: TRBJ2-7
clone size: NA
V gene: TRBV10-3
D gene: NA
CDR3 protein: CAATPLGGDEQYF
CDR3 DNA: TGTGCCGCAACCCCCTTGGGGGGCGACGAGCAGTACTTC

J gene: TRBJ1-1
clone size: NA
V gene: TRBV28
D gene: TRBD1
CDR3 protein: CASSLQGAGTAFF
CDR3 DNA: TGTGCCAGCAGTTTACAGGGGGCCGGGACGGCTTTCTTT

J gene: TRBJ1-5
clone size: NA
V gene: TRBV12-3/TRBV12-4
D gene: NA
CDR3 protein: CASSSGLGSNQPQHF
CDR3 DNA: TGTGCCAGCAGTTCGGGACTGGGTAGCAATCAGCCCCAGCATTTT

J gene: TRBJ2-3
clone size: many
V gene: TRBV12-3/TRBV12-4
D gene: TRBD2
CDR3 protein: CASTLVGASGAAQYF
CDR3 DNA: TGTGCCAGCACCCTGGTCGGGGCTAGCGGGGCGGCGCAGTATTTT

J gene: TRBJ2-1
clone size: few
V gene: TRBV10-3
D gene: NA
CDR3 protein: CAISDRRDGLSEQFF
CDR3 DNA: TGTGCCATCAGTGACCGCCGGGACGGGTTGTCGGAGCAGTTCTTC

J gene: TRBJ2-1
clone size: NA
V gene: TRBV11-2
D gene: NA
CDR3 protein: CASRKWGDVSYNEQFF
CDR3 DNA: TGTGCCAGCAGAAAATGGGGGGACGTATCCTACAATGAGCAGTTCTTC

J gene: TRBJ2-7
clone size: many
V gene: TRBV4-1
D gene: NA
CDR3 protein: CASSQVGGGGEQYF
CDR3 DNA: TGCGCCAGCAGCCAGGTTGGGGGCGGAGGTGAGCAGTACTTC

J gene: TRBJ2-1
clone size: many
V gene: TRBV12-3/TRBV12-4
D gene: NA
CDR3 protein: CASSTDNNEQFF
CDR3 DNA: TGTGCCAGCAGTACCGACAACAATGAGCAGTTCTTC

J gene: TRBJ2-5
clone size: few
V gene: TRBV6-5
D gene: NA
CDR3 protein: CASSSRQGPLGTQYF
CDR3 DNA: TGTGCCAGCAGTTCTAGGCAGGGTCCCCTGGGGACCCAGTACTTC

J gene: TRBJ1-6
clone size: NA
V gene: TRBV7-2
D gene: NA
CDR3 protein: CASSRSGPNSPLHF
CDR3 DNA: TGTGCCAGCAGCCGGTCGGGGCCTAATTCACCCCTCCACTTT

J gene: TRBJ2-2
clone size: few
V gene: TRBV9
D gene: NA
CDR3 protein: CASSGEIEGPGELFF
CDR3 DNA: TGTGCCAGCAGCGGAGAAATTGAGGGGCCCGGGGAGCTGTTTTTT

J gene: TRBJ1-1
clone size: NA
V gene: TRBV13
D gene: NA
CDR3 protein: CASSNRGVTEAFF
CDR3 DNA: TGTGCCAGCAGCAACCGTGGGGTCACTGAAGCTTTCTTT

J gene: TRBJ2-3
clone size: NA
V gene: TRBV12-3/TRBV12-4
D gene: NA
CDR3 protein: CASPPGGLPDTQYF
CDR3 DNA: TGTGCCAGCCCACCGGGGGGCCTCCCAGATACGCAGTATTTT

J gene: TRBJ1-6
clone size: NA
V gene: TRBV6-2/TRBV6-3
D gene: NA
CDR3 protein: CASSPPPGRRRNSPLHF
CDR3 DNA: TGTGCCAGCAGCCCCCCACCAGGCAGGCGACGTAATTCACCCCTCCACTTT

J gene: TRBJ1-2
clone size: NA
V gene: TRBV29-1
D gene: NA
CDR3 protein: CSVENRDNYGYTF
CDR3 DNA: TGCAGCGTTGAAAACAGGGATAACTATGGCTACACCTTC

J gene: TRBJ2-5
clone size: NA
V gene: TRBV9
D gene: TRBD2
CDR3 protein: CASSVAQAGSQETQYF
CDR3 DNA: TGTGCCAGCAGCGTAGCTCAAGCGGGGTCCCAAGAGACCCAGTACTTC

J gene: TRBJ2-5
clone size: few
V gene: TRBV9
D gene: NA
CDR3 protein: CASSVEPSPETQYF
CDR3 DNA: TGTGCCAGCAGCGTAGAACCTAGCCCAGAGACCCAGTACTTC

J gene: TRBJ2-2
clone size: few
V gene: TRBV5-1
D gene: NA
CDR3 protein: CASSYVRGGTGELFF
CDR3 DNA: TGCGCCAGCAGCTACGTCAGGGGGGGCACCGGGGAGCTGTTTTTT

J gene: TRBJ1-3
clone size: few
V gene: TRBV5-5
D gene: NA
CDR3 protein: CASSLTGHSGNTIYF
CDR3 DNA: TGTGCCAGCAGTCTAACAGGGCACTCTGGAAACACCATATATTTT

J gene: TRBJ1-5
clone size: NA
V gene: TRBV28
D gene: NA
CDR3 protein: CASSSPGAGSQPQHF
CDR3 DNA: TGTGCCAGCAGCTCCCCAGGGGCCGGGAGTCAGCCCCAGCATTTT

J gene: TRBJ1-6
clone size: NA
V gene: TRBV28
D gene: NA
CDR3 protein: CASSSATGNSPLHF
CDR3 DNA: TGTGCCAGCAGTTCAGCTACAGGGAATTCACCCCTCCACTTT

J gene: TRBJ1-3
clone size: few
V gene: TRBV7-2
D gene: NA
CDR3 protein: CASSRLDSGNTIYF
CDR3 DNA: TGTGCCAGCAGCCGACTGGACTCTGGAAACACCATATATTTT

J gene: TRBJ2-1
clone size: few
V gene: TRBV7-2
D gene: NA
CDR3 protein: CASSPTRGTNEQFF
CDR3 DNA: TGTGCCAGCAGCCCCACCCGCGGAACGAATGAGCAGTTCTTC

J gene: TRBJ2-2
clone size: NA
V gene: TRBV12-3/TRBV12-4
D gene: TRBD1
CDR3 protein: CASTLRQGDTGELFF
CDR3 DNA: TGTGCCAGCACTCTAAGGCAGGGGGACACCGGGGAGCTGTTTTTT

J gene: TRBJ2-3
clone size: many
V gene: TRBV6-4
D gene: TRBD2
CDR3 protein: CASSASGGDSTDTQYF
CDR3 DNA: TGTGCCAGCAGTGCTAGCGGGGGGGATTCCACAGATACGCAGTATTTT